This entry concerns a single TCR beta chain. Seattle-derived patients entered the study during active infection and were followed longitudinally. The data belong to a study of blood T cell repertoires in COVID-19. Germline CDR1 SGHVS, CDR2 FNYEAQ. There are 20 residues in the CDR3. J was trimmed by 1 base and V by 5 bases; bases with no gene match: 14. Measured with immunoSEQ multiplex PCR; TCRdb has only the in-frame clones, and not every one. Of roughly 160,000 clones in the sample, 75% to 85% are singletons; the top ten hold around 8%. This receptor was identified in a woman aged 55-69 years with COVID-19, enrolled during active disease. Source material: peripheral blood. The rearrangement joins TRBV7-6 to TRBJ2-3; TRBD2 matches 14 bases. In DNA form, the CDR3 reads TGTGCCAGCAGCCATCTCGGGGGACTAGCGGGAGAGTCGGGCACAGATACGCAGTATTTT. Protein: CASSHLGGLAGESGTDTQYF.